These 11 T cell receptor beta chains came from one sample sequenced in a study of cytomegalovirus exposure and HLA in healthy donors. The PCR employed 60 Vbeta primers together with 13 Jbeta primers. TCRdb's copy holds only in-frame clones and misses some; the assay was immunoSEQ multiplex PCR. The sample shows approximately 190,000 clones, 75% to 90% of them seen only once. The sample comprised PBMCs. The receptors derive from a woman aged 50 to 60 in good health and CMV-seropositive.

V is TRBV5-1 and J is TRBJ1-6; TRBD1 might be the D (5 bases). Trimming stripped 0 bases from V and 7 bases from J, with 11 bases between. The CDR3 is 15 residues long. Germline CDR1 reads SGHRS; CDR2 reads YFSETQ. CDR3 nucleotides: TGCGCCAGCAGCTTGGTTCAGGGTGGGAATTCACCCCTCCACTTT. Protein product: CASSLVQGGNSPLHF.

Concerning this clone: In the same sample, other DNA sequences code for this CDR3. The CDR3 here is CASSTGGVETQYF. The CDR3 DNA reads as TGTGCCAGTAGTACGGGGGGCGTCGAGACCCAGTACTTC. This chain joins TRBV19 and TRBJ2-5; D may be TRBD2 (7 bases). Germline CDR1 LNHDA, CDR2 SQIVND (reference sequence). V was cut by 4 bases and J by 5 bases, with 11 bases left in between. The CDR3 loop spans 13 amino acids.

The chain couples TRBV5-1 to TRBJ2-7, with TRBD1 matching 12 bases. J gave up 5 bases and V 4 bases, and 4 bases lay outside the gene matches. Germline V lookup: CDR1 SGHRS, CDR2 YFSETQ. CDR3 length: 14 amino acids. The CDR3 sequence: CASSRDRGLDEQYF. The CDR3 coding sequence is TGCGCCAGCAGCCGGGACAGGGGGCTTGACGAGCAGTACTTC.

The chain employs TRBV7-2 and TRBJ2-1; 10 bases are shared with TRBD2. Germline V gene data show CDR1 as SGHTA and CDR2 as FQGNSA. This CDR3 is 15 amino acids long. V was pared by 2 bases and J by 9 bases, with 7 bases of the junction left unmatched. The CDR3 loop reads CASSLILAGSPEQFF. The DNA of the CDR3 is TGTGCCAGCAGCTTAATACTAGCGGGGTCCCCTGAGCAGTTCTTC.

V is TRBV11-2 and J is TRBJ1-6; no clear D gene. Per germline, CDR1 SGHAT and CDR2 FQNNGV. Trimming shortened V by 2 bases and J by 8 bases, and 13 bases separated the two germline ends. This CDR3 region has 15 residues. CDR3 loop: CASSLRPGAYSPLHF. As DNA, the CDR3 is TGTGCCAGCAGCTTAAGGCCAGGCGCCTATTCACCCCTCCACTTT.

This clone was seen only a few times. V and J are TRBV19 and TRBJ1-2; D unresolved. There are 14 residues in the CDR3. Germline CDR1 and CDR2: LNHDA and SQIVND (reference sequence). The V gene lost 3 bases and the J gene lost 2 bases, with 10 bases spanning the gap. CDR3 region: CASSISAGNYGYTF. The CDR3 coding sequence is TGTGCCAGTAGTATCTCGGCAGGCAACTATGGCTACACCTTC.

The chain has TRBV2 and TRBJ1-2; no clear D. The CDR3 has 14 amino acids. V lost 2 bases to trimming and J lost 2 bases, with 9 bases between them. The germline V gene encodes CDR1 SNHLY and CDR2 FYNNEI. The CDR3 reads CASSEFGGNYGYTF. The CDR3, as DNA: TGTGCCAGCAGTGAATTTGGCGGAAACTATGGCTACACCTTC. The entire variable domain, with the rest obtained from reference TRBV2 and TRBJ1-2, is as follows: EPEVTQTPSHQVTQMGQEVILRCVPISNHLYFYWYRQILGQKVEFLVSFYNNEISEKSEIFDDQFSVERPDGSNFTLKIRSTKLEDSAMYFCASSEFGGNYGYTFGSGTRLTVV.

The rearrangement joins TRBV6-5 to TRBJ2-3, with D possibly matching TRBD2 (6 bases). The length of the CDR3 is 15 residues. From germline, CDR1 is MNHEY and CDR2 SVGAGI. V gave up 2 bases and J gave up 1 base, with 10 bases separating them. The CDR3 protein is CASSYGRGGTDTQYF. CDR3 DNA: TGTGCCAGCAGTTACGGGCGGGGCGGCACAGATACGCAGTATTTT.

This sequence joins TRBV11-2 and TRBJ2-7, with D perhaps matching TRBD2 (5 bases). V was trimmed by 4 bases and J by 5 bases, leaving 15 bases between them. CDR1 is SGHAT and CDR2 is FQNNGV in the germline V gene. CDR3 length: 14 amino acids. The CDR3 sequence is CASSYDTGGHEQYF. CDR3 sequence (DNA): TGTGCCAGCAGCTACGACACCGGCGGGCACGAGCAGTACTTC.

This rearrangement joins TRBV2 to TRBJ2-7; no firm D call. This CDR3 has 11 amino acids. Germline CDR1 is SNHLY and CDR2 is FYNNEI. V was trimmed by 5 bases and J by 0 bases, leaving 2 bases between them. CDR3 sequence reads: CASSRSYEQYF. The CDR3 region has the DNA TGTGCCAGCAGTCGCTCCTACGAGCAGTACTTC. The variable domain in full, with the rest retrieved from reference TRBV2 and TRBJ2-7, is EPEVTQTPSHQVTQMGQEVILRCVPISNHLYFYWYRQILGQKVEFLVSFYNNEISEKSEIFDDQFSVERPDGSNFTLKIRSTKLEDSAMYFCASSRSYEQYFGPGTRLTVT.

The rearrangement joins TRBV30 to TRBJ1-2; D gene unclear. V lost 3 bases to trimming and J lost 6 bases, with 14 bases between them. The germline V gene encodes CDR1 GTSNPN and CDR2 SVGIG (reference sequence). CDR3 size: 13 residues. DNA of the CDR3: TGTGCCTGGAGGAGGACTCGGAGCCATGGCTACACCTTC. It yields the protein CAWRRTRSHGYTF.